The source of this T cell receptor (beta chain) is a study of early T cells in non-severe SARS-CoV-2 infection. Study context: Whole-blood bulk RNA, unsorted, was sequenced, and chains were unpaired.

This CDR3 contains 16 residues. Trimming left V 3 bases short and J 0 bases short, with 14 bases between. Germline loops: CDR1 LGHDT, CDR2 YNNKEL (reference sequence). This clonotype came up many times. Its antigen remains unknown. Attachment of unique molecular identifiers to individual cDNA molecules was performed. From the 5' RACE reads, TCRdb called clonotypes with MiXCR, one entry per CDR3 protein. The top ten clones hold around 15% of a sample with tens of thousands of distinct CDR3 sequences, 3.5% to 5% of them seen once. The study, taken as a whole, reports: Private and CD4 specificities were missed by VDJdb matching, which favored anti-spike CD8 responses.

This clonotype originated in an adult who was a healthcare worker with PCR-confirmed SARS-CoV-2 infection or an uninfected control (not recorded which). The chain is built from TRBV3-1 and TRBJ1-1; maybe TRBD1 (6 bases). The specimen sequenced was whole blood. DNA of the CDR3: TGTGCCAGCAGCCACAAGGGGGGCCTAATGAACACTGAAGCTTTCTTT. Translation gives CASSHKGGLMNTEAFF.